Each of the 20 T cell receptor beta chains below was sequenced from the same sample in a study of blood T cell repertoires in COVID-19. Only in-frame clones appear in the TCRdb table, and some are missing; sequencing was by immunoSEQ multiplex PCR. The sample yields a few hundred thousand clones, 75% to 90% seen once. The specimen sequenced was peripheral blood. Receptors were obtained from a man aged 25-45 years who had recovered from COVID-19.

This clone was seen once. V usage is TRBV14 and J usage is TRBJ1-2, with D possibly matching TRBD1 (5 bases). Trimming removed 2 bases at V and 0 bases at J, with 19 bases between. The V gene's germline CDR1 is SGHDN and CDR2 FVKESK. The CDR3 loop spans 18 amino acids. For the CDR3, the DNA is TGTGCCAGCAGCCAACCCCTGATGGGACTGGGAGCTAACTATGGCTACACCTTC. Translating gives CASSQPLMGLGANYGYTF.

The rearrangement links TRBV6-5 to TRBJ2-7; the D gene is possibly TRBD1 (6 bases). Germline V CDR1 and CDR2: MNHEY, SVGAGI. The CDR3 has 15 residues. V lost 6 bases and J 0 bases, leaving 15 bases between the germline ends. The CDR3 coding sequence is TGTGCCAGCAGGGCACAGCAGGGGCACTCCTACGAGCAGTACTTC. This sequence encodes CASRAQQGHSYEQYF.

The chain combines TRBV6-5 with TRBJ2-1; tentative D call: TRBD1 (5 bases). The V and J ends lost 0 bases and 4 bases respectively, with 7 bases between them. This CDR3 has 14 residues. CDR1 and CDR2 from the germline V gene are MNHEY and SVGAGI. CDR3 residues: CASSYSTEYNEQFF. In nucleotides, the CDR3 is TGTGCCAGCAGTTACTCGACAGAATACAATGAGCAGTTCTTC.

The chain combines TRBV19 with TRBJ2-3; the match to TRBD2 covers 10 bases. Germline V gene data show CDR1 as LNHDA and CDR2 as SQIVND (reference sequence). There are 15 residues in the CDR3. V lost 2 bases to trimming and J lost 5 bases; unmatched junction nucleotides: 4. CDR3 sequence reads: CASSILAGGGDTQYF. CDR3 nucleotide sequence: TGTGCCAGTAGTATATTAGCGGGGGGTGGAGATACGCAGTATTTT.

In DNA form, the CDR3 reads TGTGCCAGCTCACCGGAGATCGGGGGGGCCTACGAGCAGTACTTC. Residues: CASSPEIGGAYEQYF. The genes are TRBV18 and TRBJ2-7; 8 bases match TRBD2. Trimming at V came to 3 bases and at J to 2 bases, leaving 6 bases not matched to a gene. Germline lookup yields CDR1 KGHSH and CDR2 LQKENI. This CDR3 comprises 15 residues.

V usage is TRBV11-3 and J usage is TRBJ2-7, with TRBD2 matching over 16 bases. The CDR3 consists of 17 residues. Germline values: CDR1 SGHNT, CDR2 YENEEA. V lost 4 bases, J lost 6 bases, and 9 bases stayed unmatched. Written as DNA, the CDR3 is TGTGCCAGCAGCTCGGGGACTAGCGGGGGGGTAAATGGCGAGCAGTACTTC. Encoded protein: CASSSGTSGGVNGEQYF.

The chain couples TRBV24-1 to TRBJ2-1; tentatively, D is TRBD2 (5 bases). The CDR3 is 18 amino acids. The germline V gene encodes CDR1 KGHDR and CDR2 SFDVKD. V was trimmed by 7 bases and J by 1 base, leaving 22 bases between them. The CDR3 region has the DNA TGTGCCACCAGCGTCCGGGATATTCTCTCCACTTCCTACAATGAGCAGTTCTTC. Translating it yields CATSVRDILSTSYNEQFF.

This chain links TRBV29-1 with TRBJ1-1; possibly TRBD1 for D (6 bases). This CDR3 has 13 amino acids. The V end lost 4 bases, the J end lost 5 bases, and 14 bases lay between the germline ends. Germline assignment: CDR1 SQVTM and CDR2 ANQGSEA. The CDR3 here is CSVVRQGKTEAFF. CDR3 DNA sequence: TGCAGCGTTGTGCGTCAGGGGAAAACTGAAGCTTTCTTT.

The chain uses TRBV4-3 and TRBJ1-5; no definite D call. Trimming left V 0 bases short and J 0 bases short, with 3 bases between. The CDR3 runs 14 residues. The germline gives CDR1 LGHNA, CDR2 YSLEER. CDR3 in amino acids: CASSQDHSNQPQHF. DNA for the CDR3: TGCGCCAGCAGCCAAGATCATAGCAATCAGCCCCAGCATTTT.

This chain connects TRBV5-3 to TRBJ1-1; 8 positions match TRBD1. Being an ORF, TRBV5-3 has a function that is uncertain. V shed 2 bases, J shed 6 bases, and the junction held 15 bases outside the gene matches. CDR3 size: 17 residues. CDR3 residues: CARSFPGQGGKVAEAFF. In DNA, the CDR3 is TGTGCCAGAAGCTTCCCTGGACAGGGAGGCAAGGTCGCTGAAGCTTTCTTT.

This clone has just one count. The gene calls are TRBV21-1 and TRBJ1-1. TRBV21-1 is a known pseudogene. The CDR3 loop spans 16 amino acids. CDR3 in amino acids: CASSKGGIEVNTEAFF. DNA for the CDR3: TGTGCCAGCAGCAAGGGAGGAATCGAGGTGAACACTGAAGCTTTCTTT.

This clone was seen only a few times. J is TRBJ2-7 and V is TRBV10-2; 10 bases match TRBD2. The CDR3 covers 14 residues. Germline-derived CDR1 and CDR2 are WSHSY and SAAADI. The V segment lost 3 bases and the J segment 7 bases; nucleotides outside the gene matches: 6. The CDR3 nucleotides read TGCGCCAGCAGTGACCCTAGCGGGGGAGGTGAGCAGTACTTC. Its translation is CASSDPSGGGEQYF.

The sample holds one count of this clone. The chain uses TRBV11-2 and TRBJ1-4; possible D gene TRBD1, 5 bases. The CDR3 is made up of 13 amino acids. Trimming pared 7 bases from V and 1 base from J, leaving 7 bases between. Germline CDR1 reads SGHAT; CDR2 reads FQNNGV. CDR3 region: CASMGGTNEKLFF. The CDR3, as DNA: TGTGCCAGCATGGGGGGAACTAATGAAAAACTGTTTTTT.

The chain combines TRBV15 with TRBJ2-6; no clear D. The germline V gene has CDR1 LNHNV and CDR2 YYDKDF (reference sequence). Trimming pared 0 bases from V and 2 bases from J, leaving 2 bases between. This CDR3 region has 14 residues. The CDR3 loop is CATSRDTGANVLTF. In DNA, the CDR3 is TGTGCCACCAGCAGAGACACTGGGGCCAACGTCCTGACTTTC.

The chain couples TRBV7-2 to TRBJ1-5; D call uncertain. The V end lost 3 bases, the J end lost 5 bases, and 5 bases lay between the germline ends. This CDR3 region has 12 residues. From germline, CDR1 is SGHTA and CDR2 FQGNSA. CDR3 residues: CASSFSYQPQHF. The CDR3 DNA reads TGTGCCAGCAGCTTTTCATATCAGCCCCAGCATTTT. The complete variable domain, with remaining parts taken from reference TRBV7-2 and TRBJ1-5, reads GAGVSQSPSNKVTEKGKDVELRCDPISGHTALYWYRQSLGQGLEFLIYFQGNSAPDKSGLPSDRFSAERTGGSVSTLTIQRTQQEDSAVYLCASSFSYQPQHFGDGTRLSIL.

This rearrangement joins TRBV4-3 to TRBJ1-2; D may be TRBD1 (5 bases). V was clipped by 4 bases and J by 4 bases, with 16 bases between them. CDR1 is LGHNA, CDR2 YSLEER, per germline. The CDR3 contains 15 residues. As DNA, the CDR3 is TGCGCCAGCAGCCTCGGGGCCGGGGGTGTCTATGGCTACACCTTC. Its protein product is CASSLGAGGVYGYTF.

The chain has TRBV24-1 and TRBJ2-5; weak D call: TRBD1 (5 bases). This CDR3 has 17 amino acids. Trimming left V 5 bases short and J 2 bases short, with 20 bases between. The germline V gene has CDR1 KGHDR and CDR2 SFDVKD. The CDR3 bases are TGTGCCACCAGTGGCTCCGATTCAGGGTCCCAGCAAGAGACCCAGTACTTC. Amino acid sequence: CATSGSDSGSQQETQYF.

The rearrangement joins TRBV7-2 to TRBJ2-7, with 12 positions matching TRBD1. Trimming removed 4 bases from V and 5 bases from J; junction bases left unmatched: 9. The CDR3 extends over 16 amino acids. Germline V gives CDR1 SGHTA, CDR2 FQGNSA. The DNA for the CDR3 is TGTGCCAGCAGCTCAACCGGGACAGGGGGCGTCGACGAGCAGTACTTC. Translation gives CASSSTGTGGVDEQYF.

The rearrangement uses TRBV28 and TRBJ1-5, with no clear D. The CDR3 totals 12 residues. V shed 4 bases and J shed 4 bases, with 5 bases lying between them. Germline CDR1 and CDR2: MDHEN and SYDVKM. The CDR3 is CASSSGNQPQHF. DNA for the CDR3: TGTGCCAGCAGTTCAGGTAATCAGCCCCAGCATTTT.

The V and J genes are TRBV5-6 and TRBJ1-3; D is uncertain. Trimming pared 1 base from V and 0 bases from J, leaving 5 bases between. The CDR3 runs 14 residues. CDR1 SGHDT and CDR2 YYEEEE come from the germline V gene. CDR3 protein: CASSLIYSGNTIYF. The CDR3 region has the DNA TGTGCCAGCAGCTTGATATACTCTGGAAACACCATATATTTT.